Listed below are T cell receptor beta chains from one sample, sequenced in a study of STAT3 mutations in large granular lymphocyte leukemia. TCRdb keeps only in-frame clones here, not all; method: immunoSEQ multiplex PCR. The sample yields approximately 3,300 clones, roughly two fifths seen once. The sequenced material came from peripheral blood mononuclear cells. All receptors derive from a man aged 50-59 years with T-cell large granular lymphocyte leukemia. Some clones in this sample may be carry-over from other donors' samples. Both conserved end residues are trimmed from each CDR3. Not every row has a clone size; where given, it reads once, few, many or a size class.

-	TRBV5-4	ASSNRDAQETQY
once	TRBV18	ASSLTGFEQY
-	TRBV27	ASSLSASSYGYT
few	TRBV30	AWSVVQGSEQY
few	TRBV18	ASSPDKDNSPLH
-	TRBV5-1	ASSLEIQGATEAF
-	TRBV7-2	ASSPKGGGNSPLH
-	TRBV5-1	ASSLGGGHYEQY
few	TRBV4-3	ASSQGQGDHEQF
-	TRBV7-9	ASSPGSRDEQY
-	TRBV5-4	ASNLFVQRLRALH
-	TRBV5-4	ASSRQTGSQETQY
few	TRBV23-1	ASSQSWWAGRYEQY
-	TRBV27	ASSLRGSEQF
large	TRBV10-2	ASRTSGNYEQY
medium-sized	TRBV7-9	ASSLGTQPQH
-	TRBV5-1	ASSPLGNEQY
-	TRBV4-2	ASSQDSQGVGSPLH
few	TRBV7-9	ASMGRQPQH
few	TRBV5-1	ASSSGIGEKLF
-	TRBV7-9	ASSLEGTGRANEKLF
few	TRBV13	ASSSRQGGQETQY
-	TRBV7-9	ASSLIGTEQF